A selection of T cell receptor beta chains follows, all from one sample in a study of beta chain features in type 1 diabetes. The assay was immunoSEQ multiplex PCR, and TCRdb's table has in-frame clones only and misses some. This sample has about 59,000 clones, with around 63% found just once. Sequencing input: Tregs from blood. The receptors were gathered from a woman between 18 and 29 years old in good health. The CDR3 runs from the conserved cysteine through the conserved F or W. D genes are given only for firm matches. For some rows the clone size is stated as once, few or many, or as a class when expanded; others skip it.

j_gene,abundance,d_gene,v_gene,CDR3nt,CDR3aa
TRBJ2-3,few,NA,TRBV30,TGTGCCTGGAGTGTCGGTGGGAGTAGCACAGATACGCAGTATTTT,CAWSVGGSSTDTQYF
TRBJ2-7,once,TRBD2,TRBV2,TGTGCCGGGGGAGGGCGCGAGCAGTACTTC,CAGGGREQYF
TRBJ1-5,NA,NA,TRBV20-1,TGCAGTGCTTCCCCGGGGTCCAGGCAGCATTTT,CSASPGSRQHF
TRBJ2-7,NA,TRBD1,TRBV10-3,TGTGCCGCGGGACAGGAGATCTACGAGCAGTACTTC,CAAGQEIYEQYF
TRBJ2-1,few,TRBD2,TRBV19,TGTGCCAGTAGTAACCTAGCGGGAGGACTCGATGAGCAGTTCTTC,CASSNLAGGLDEQFF
TRBJ2-1,NA,TRBD2,TRBV6-4,TGTGCCAGCAGTGCTCCCCACAGGACTAGCCCAATTGACAATGAGCAGTTCTTC,CASSAPHRTSPIDNEQFF
TRBJ1-1,few,TRBD1,TRBV7-2,TGTGCCAGCAGCTTAGGGATGGGACAGGGTTCCACTGAAGCTTTCTTT,CASSLGMGQGSTEAFF
TRBJ1-6,NA,NA,TRBV2,TGTGCCGGCGGGCCCAGCGCCGATTCACCCCTCCACTTT,CAGGPSADSPLHF
TRBJ2-7,once,NA,TRBV7-2,NA,CASSFAGGTQKEYF
TRBJ2-3,NA,NA,TRBV4-3,TGCGCCAGCAGCCAAGCTCTAGCGTCCACAGATACGCAGTATTTT,CASSQALASTDTQYF
TRBJ1-1,few,NA,TRBV2,TGTGCCAGCAGTGCACGGACAACCAACACTGAAGCTTTCTTT,CASSARTTNTEAFF
TRBJ2-1,NA,TRBD2,TRBV9,TGTGCCAGCAGCGCCCTTAGGGGAAGCGGGAGTTACAATGAGCAGTTCTTC,CASSALRGSGSYNEQFF
TRBJ2-7,few,NA,TRBV9,TGTGCCAGCAGCGTAGACTCCTACTCCTACGAGCAGTACTTC,CASSVDSYSYEQYF
TRBJ2-7,NA,TRBD2,TRBV7-9,TGTGCCAGCAGCTTAGTGGGGAGGGGTACCTACGAGCAGTACTTC,CASSLVGRGTYEQYF
TRBJ2-5,NA,NA,TRBV9,TGTGCCAGCAGCGTAGAGGTCGGGTCCCAAGAGACCCAGTACTTC,CASSVEVGSQETQYF
TRBJ2-1,NA,TRBD1,TRBV7-2,TGTGCCAGCAGTCAGACAGGGAGCCCCTACAATGAGCAGTTCTTC,CASSQTGSPYNEQFF
TRBJ2-3,few,TRBD1,TRBV10-3,TGTGCCATCACCGAAGGGGACAGGGGACATACGCAGTATTTT,CAITEGDRGHTQYF
TRBJ2-7,few,NA,TRBV30,TGTGCCTGGAGCGGGGGTCGCGAGCAGTACTTC,CAWSGGREQYF
TRBJ2-3,NA,TRBD2,TRBV5-1,TGCGCCAGCAGCAAACTAGCGGGAGGATACGCAGATACGCAGTATTTT,CASSKLAGGYADTQYF
TRBJ2-3,NA,NA,TRBV7-3,TGTGCCAGCAGCTTAGGGCAGGGGATAGATACGCAGTATTTT,CASSLGQGIDTQYF
TRBJ2-7,few,TRBD2,TRBV5-1,TGCGCCAGCAGCTGGGGCCCCGGGACTAGTATCTCCTACGAGCAGTACTTC,CASSWGPGTSISYEQYF
TRBJ2-7,few,NA,TRBV5-8,TGTGCCAGCAGCCCAGTAGGCCTGGAGGACTACGAGCAGTACTTC,CASSPVGLEDYEQYF
TRBJ2-5,few,TRBD2,TRBV7-6,TGTGCCAGCAGCCCAGTAGCGGGAGCTGGGGAGACCCAGTACTTC,CASSPVAGAGETQYF
TRBJ2-7,NA,TRBD2,TRBV14,TGTGCCAGCAGCCAAGACCTTGGGCTAGCGGGAGTCGACGAGCAGTACTTC,CASSQDLGLAGVDEQYF